This T cell receptor beta chain originates from a study of blood T cell repertoires in COVID-19. Whole-study context: Specimens from acute and convalescent COVID-19 originated in the United States, Italy and Spain.

Measured with immunoSEQ multiplex PCR; TCRdb has only the in-frame clones, and not every one. The table lists fewer than 400,000 clones, more than 85% of them singletons. The age range of participants was about 18 to 95 years, with residence in about two dozen US areas. This clonotype was sampled from a young woman who had been exposed to COVID-19. Material: PBMCs or T cells enriched from blood (not recorded which).

CDR3 protein: CASSLGTGSGANVLTF. The CDR3 DNA is TGTGCCAGCAGCTTAGGTACAGGGTCTGGGGCCAACGTCCTGACTTTC. The V call is TRBV7-6, the J call TRBJ2-6; D is possibly TRBD1 (6 bases). Trimming took off 1 base at V and 1 base at J, with 8 bases between the two ends. CDR1 and CDR2 from the germline V gene are SGHVS and FNYEAQ. This CDR3 contains 16 residues.